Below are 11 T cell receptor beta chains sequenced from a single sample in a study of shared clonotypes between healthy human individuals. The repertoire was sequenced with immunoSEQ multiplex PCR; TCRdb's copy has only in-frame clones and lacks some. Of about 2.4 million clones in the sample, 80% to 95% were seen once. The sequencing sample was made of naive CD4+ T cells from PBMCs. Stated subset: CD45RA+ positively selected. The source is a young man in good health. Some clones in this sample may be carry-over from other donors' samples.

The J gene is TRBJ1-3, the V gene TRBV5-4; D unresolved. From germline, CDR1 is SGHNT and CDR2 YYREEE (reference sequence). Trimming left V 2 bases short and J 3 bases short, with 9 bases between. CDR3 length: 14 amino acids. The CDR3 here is CASSLSGFGNTIYF. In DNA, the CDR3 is TGTGCCAGCAGCTTATCGGGGTTTGGAAACACCATATATTTT.

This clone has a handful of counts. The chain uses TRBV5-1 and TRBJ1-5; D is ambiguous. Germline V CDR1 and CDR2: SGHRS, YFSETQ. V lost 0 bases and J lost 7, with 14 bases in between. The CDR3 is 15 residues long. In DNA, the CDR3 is TGCGCCAGCAGCTTGGCCCCCGGGAGCCAGCAGCCCCAGCATTTT. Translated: CASSLAPGSQQPQHF.

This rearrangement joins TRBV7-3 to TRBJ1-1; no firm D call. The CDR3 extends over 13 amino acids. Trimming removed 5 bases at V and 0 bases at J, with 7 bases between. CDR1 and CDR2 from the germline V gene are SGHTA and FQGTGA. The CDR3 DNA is TGTGCCAGCAGCCCAGTAATGAACACTGAAGCTTTCTTT. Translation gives CASSPVMNTEAFF. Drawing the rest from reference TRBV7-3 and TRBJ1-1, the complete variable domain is GAGVSQTPSNKVTEKGKYVELRCDPISGHTALYWYRQSLGQGPEFLIYFQGTGAADDSGLPNDRFFAVRPEGSVSTLKIQRTERGDSAVYLCASSPVMNTEAFFGQGTRLTVV.

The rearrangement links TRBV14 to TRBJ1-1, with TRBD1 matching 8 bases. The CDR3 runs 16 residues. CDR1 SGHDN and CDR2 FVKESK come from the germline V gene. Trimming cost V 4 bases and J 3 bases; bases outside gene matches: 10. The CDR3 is CASSRTGSLLYTEAFF. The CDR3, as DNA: TGTGCCAGCAGCCGGACAGGGAGTCTTTTGTACACTGAAGCTTTCTTT. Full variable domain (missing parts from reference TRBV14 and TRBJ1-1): EAGVTQFPSHSVIEKGQTVTLRCDPISGHDNLYWYRRVMGKEIKFLLHFVKESKQDESGMPNNRFLAERTGGTYSTLKVQPAELEDSGVYFCASSRTGSLLYTEAFFGQGTRLTVV.

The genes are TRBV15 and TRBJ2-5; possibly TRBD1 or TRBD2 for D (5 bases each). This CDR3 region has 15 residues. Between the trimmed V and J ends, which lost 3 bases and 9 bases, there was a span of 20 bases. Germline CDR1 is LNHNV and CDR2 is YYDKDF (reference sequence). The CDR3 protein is CATSRGDIGGHAQYF. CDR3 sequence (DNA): TGTGCCACCAGCAGGGGAGATATAGGCGGACATGCCCAGTACTTC.

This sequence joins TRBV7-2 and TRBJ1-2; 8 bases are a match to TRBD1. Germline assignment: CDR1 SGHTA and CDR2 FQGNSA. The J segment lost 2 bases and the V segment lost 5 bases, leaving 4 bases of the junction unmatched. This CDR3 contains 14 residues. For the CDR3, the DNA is TGTGCCAGCAGCGCCCAGGGGGCCAACTATGGCTACACCTTC. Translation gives CASSAQGANYGYTF.

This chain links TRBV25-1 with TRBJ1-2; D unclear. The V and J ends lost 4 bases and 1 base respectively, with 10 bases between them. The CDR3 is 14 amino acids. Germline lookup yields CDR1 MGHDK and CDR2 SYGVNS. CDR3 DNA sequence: TGTGCCAGCAGTGCAATAGGGAGTAACTATGGCTACACCTTC. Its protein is CASSAIGSNYGYTF.

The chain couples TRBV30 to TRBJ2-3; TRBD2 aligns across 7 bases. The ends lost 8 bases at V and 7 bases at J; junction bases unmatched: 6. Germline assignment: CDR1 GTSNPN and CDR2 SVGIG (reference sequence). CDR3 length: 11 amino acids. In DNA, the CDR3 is TGTGCCGGGGAGGGCTTAAATACGCAGTATTTT. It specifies CAGEGLNTQYF.

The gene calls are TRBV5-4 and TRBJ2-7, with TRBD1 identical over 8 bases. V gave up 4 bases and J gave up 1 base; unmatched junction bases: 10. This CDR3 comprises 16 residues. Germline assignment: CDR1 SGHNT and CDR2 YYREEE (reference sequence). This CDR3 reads CASSPGQGLGSYEQYF. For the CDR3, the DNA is TGTGCCAGCAGCCCAGGACAGGGCTTGGGATCCTACGAGCAGTACTTC.

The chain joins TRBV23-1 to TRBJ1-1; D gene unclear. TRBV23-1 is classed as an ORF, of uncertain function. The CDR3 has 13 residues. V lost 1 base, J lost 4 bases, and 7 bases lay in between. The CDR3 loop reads CASSQLVGTEAFF. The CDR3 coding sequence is TGCGCCAGCAGTCAATTAGTTGGCACTGAAGCTTTCTTT.

CDR3 coding DNA: TGTGCCACCAAACTTGTTGGGGGGGGGAACTATGGCTACACCTTC. It codes for CATKLVGGGNYGYTF. The rearrangement uses TRBV28 and TRBJ1-2; D perhaps matches TRBD1 (5 bases). Trimming cost V 10 bases and J 2 bases, with 20 bases left between them. This CDR3 is 15 amino acids long. Germline assignment: CDR1 MDHEN and CDR2 SYDVKM.